The present entry profiles one T cell receptor beta chain with its context. TCRdb reprocessed the 5' RACE reads; each CDR3 protein has one entry and no DNA is given. The table lists 440,000 or so distinct CDR3 sequences, with 6% to 9.5% in the top ten. Germline-derived CDR1 and CDR2 are SGHDT and YYEEEE. This CDR3 has 15 residues. This entry is derived from a study of T cells expressing NK-cell markers. Whole-study context: Sequencing covered eight donors, seven HCMV-seropositive and one seronegative.

What was sequenced was blood T cells: a sorted CD56 or NKG2C T cell subset, CD4+ or CD8+ T cells, or bulk PBMC T cells (not recorded which). This chain connects TRBV5-6 to TRBJ1-1; the TCRdb call, TRBD1, lacks DNA for checking. This TCR derives from a woman aged 18 to 69 in good health. The CDR3 is CASSPPGVSYTEAFF. Supplemented by reference TRBV5-6 and TRBJ1-1, the full variable domain reads DAGVTQSPTHLIKTRGQQVTLRCSPKSGHDTVSWYQQALGQGPQFIFQYYEEEERQRGNFPDRFSGHQFPNYSSELNVNALLLGDSALYLCASSPPGVSYTEAFFGQGTRLTVV.